The 11 T cell receptor beta chains reported below all come from one sample, sequenced in a study of blood T cell repertoires in COVID-19 (dated by TCRdb to the early 2020s). Libraries were built with the immunoSEQ multiplex PCR assay. Held by TCRdb, this immuneACCESS table contains in-frame sequences only and omits some clones. Under half of the omission traces to an unresolved V gene where checked; the cause of the rest is unknown. The sample table holds nearly 70,000 clones, of which roughly 85% were seen once. The ten largest clones represent 8% to 10% of the sample. The sequenced sample was peripheral blood. The receptors shown here come from a woman at least 80 years old with acute or convalescent COVID-19.

The chain uses TRBV11-2 and TRBJ2-2, with 8 bases that match TRBD2. CDR1 is SGHAT, CDR2 FQNNGV, per germline. The CDR3 runs to 15 residues. V shed 5 bases, J shed 5 bases, and the junction held 7 bases outside the gene matches. This chain's CDR3 is CASSPSGGGTGELFF. Here the CDR3 DNA reads TGTGCCAGCAGCCCCAGCGGGGGTGGAACCGGGGAGCTGTTTTTT.

The gene calls are TRBV5-1 and TRBJ2-3; unclear D gene. Germline-derived CDR1 and CDR2 are SGHRS and YFSETQ. V was trimmed by 0 bases and J by 2 bases, leaving 7 bases between them. The CDR3 consists of 14 residues. The CDR3 DNA sequence: TGCGCCAGCAGCTTGGGCGGCTTCACAGATACGCAGTATTTT. Its protein is CASSLGGFTDTQYF.

Details on this clone: A junction end diverges from the germline sequence, so it may reflect a read error. J is TRBJ1-5 and V is TRBV3-1 (or the pseudogene TRBV3-2); D remains ambiguous. This CDR3 region has 20 residues. In germline, CDR1 is LGHDT, CDR2 YNNKEL (reference sequence). The CDR3 here is CASSQDGPWLQRVGNRPQHF. DNA of the CDR3: TGTGCCAGCAGCCAAGATGGCCCATGGTTGCAACGGGTAGGAAATCGGCCCCAGCATTTT.

The chain employs TRBV19 and TRBJ1-1; D not certain. The germline V gene has CDR1 LNHDA and CDR2 SQIVND (reference sequence). CDR3 length: 12 residues. The germline V and J ends were trimmed by 10 bases and 1 base, with 10 bases remaining between them. The CDR3 sequence: CATRRQNTEAFF. CDR3 DNA: TGTGCCACTCGGCGGCAGAACACTGAAGCTTTCTTT. Filled out from reference TRBV19 and TRBJ1-1, the complete variable domain reads DGGITQSPKYLFRKEGQNVTLSCEQNLNHDAMYWYRQDPGQGLRLIYYSQIVNDFQKGDIAEGYSVSREKKESFPLTVTSAQKNPTAFYLCATRRQNTEAFFGQGTRLTVV.

V gene TRBV12-3 or TRBV12-4 combines with J gene TRBJ1-2, with 8 bases aligning to TRBD1. The CDR3 length is 13 residues. Unmatched junction bases numbered 6, after V lost 6 bases and J lost 6 bases. The chain's CDR3 is CASRRTGTDGYTF. The CDR3 DNA reads TGTGCCAGCAGGCGGACAGGGACGGATGGCTACACCTTC.

The chain has TRBV30 and TRBJ1-6; D remains ambiguous. The CDR3 consists of 13 residues. V shed 0 bases and J shed 7 bases, with 7 bases lying between them. CDR1 and CDR2 (germline): GTSNPN, SVGIG (reference sequence). In nucleotides, the CDR3 is TGTGCCTGGAGTGTAGAGTCGAATTCACCCCTCCACTTT. This sequence encodes CAWSVESNSPLHF.

The chain combines TRBV5-5 with TRBJ1-4; weak D call: TRBD1 (5 bases). The ends were cut back, 0 bases at V and 8 bases at J, with 11 bases in the middle. Germline V gives CDR1 SGHKS, CDR2 YYEKEE (reference sequence). This CDR3 region has 14 residues. This CDR3 is CASSLGTTEEKLFF. The CDR3 DNA sequence: TGTGCCAGCAGCTTGGGGACAACCGAGGAAAAACTGTTTTTT.

This clone has just a few counts. This chain uses TRBV9 with TRBJ1-2; TRBD1 is a possible D gene (6 bases). The CDR3 covers 14 residues. V shed 7 bases and J shed 6 bases, with 19 bases lying between them. Germline V CDR1 and CDR2: SGDLS, YYNGEE. CDR3 amino acids: CASSPQVQGDGYTF. The CDR3 nucleotides read TGTGCCAGCTCCCCCCAAGTACAGGGTGATGGCTACACCTTC.

The CDR3 DNA follows: TGTGCCAGTAGTATAAACAACCTTCTGAACACTGAAGCTTTCTTT. This codes for CASSINNLLNTEAFF. The V and J genes are TRBV19 and TRBJ1-1; D is ambiguous. The CDR3 is 15 residues long. V gave up 2 bases and J gave up 0 bases, with 10 bases separating them. Germline V gives CDR1 LNHDA, CDR2 SQIVND (reference sequence).

This clone was seen once. The V call is TRBV6-5, the J call TRBJ2-5; 7 positions agree with TRBD2. Germline CDR1 reads MNHEY; CDR2 reads SVGAGI. V lost 6 bases and J lost 4; bases outside the gene matches: 8. The CDR3 is 14 amino acids. The CDR3 DNA is TGTGCCAGCAGCGCTCTGAGCGGGGCAGAGACCCAGTACTTC. Residues: CASSALSGAETQYF.

The rearrangement links TRBV5-4 to TRBJ1-2; D might be TRBD1 (6 bases). This CDR3 spans 17 amino acids. Trimming pared 0 bases from V and 1 base from J, leaving 16 bases between. Germline CDR1 and CDR2: SGHNT and YYREEE (reference sequence). CDR3 in amino acids: CASSLGGPSQFNYGYTF. The CDR3 DNA follows: TGTGCCAGCAGCTTGGGGGGGCCCAGCCAGTTTAACTATGGCTACACCTTC.